This T cell receptor (beta chain) was identified during a study of T-cell memory formation after mild COVID-19. As for this clonotype: Antigen unknown.

Germline CDR1 is LGHDT and CDR2 is YNNKEL (reference sequence). Trimming cost V 3 bases and J 1 base, with 11 bases left between them. This CDR3 has 15 residues. Constant-segment primers served in 5'RACE that generated TCR alpha and TCR beta cDNA libraries bearing sample barcodes and UMIs. TCRdb reprocessed the 5' RACE reads via MiXCR and lists one record per CDR3 protein. The data show approximately 150,000 distinct CDR3 sequences, 13% seen once. Study-wide results and caveats: That cross-reactive memory joined was suggested by some responding clones appearing in pre-infection memory. Of the contracting clones, CD4+ ones lay mainly in CM and EM, and CD8+ ones in EMRA. Contracting clones from day 15 to 85 showed balanced CD4/CD8; later expanders favored CD4+.

Sequenced material: PBMCs or a T cell subset sorted from them (not recorded which). This receptor was taken from a man younger than 35 who had mild COVID-19 (a few samples of this study predate the infection). Cell type and time point are not known. The chain joins TRBV3-1 to TRBJ2-3; D gene ambiguous. The DNA of the CDR3 is TGTGCCAGCAGCCAGGGTCCTATCCGCACAGATACGCAGTATTTT. This gives the protein CASSQGPIRTDTQYF.